This TCR beta chain was retrieved from a study of cytomegalovirus exposure and HLA in healthy donors. Study in general: Among the approximately 400 genotyped donors, 81% were placed in the Caucasian-associated ancestry cluster. Regarding the study as a whole: TCR beta V segments were, for the most part, productive about 87% or about 30% of the time in an earlier analysis. In a later analysis, compared with equally common non-associated chains, HLA-associated beta chains were more expanded. Of the V segments, some could not be distinguished, including TRBV6-2 and TRBV6-3, and were excluded.

A remark on this clone: Its specificity is not known.

13 Jbeta primers and 60 Vbeta primers were used for the PCR. Only in-frame clones appear in the TCRdb table, and some are missing; sequencing was by immunoSEQ multiplex PCR. The data show about 140,000 clones, nearly 80% seen once. The CDR3 extends over 15 amino acids. Germline CDR1 SGHRS, CDR2 YFSETQ. Trimming cost V 0 bases and J 3 bases, with 12 bases left between them. Sequenced: PBMCs. V usage is TRBV5-1 and J usage is TRBJ2-5, with D maybe TRBD2 (5 bases). This TCR was recovered from a male donor in good health and CMV-seronegative. The CDR3 nucleotides are TGCGCCAGCAGCTTGGCCTCGGTCGGGAAAGAGACCCAGTACTTC. Translation gives CASSLASVGKETQYF. Filled out from reference TRBV5-1 and TRBJ2-5, the complete variable domain reads KAGVTQTPRYLIKTRGQQVTLSCSPISGHRSVSWYQQTPGQGLQFLFEYFSETQRNKGNFPGRFSGRQFSNSRSEMNVSTLELGDSALYLCASSLASVGKETQYFGPGTRLLVL.